One T cell receptor (beta chain) is described in this entry. What it binds is not known. Generated by immunoSEQ multiplex PCR, the TCRdb table keeps only in-frame clones and is missing some. The data hold some 9,200 clones, with around 90% observed a single time. This record belongs to a study of OX40 agonist ivuxolimab in advanced cancers. Background on the study: Ivuxolimab, an agonistic anti-OX40 (CD134) antibody, was given to patients.

Overall study results and limits: More expanded clones were found, on average, in CD8+ than in CD4+ T cells. In the 0.1-3.0 mg/kg groups, partial responders showed among the lowest expansion. The investigators did not determine what antigen specificity the expanded peripheral T cells had.

Germline V gene data show CDR1 as SGHNT and CDR2 as YYREEE (reference sequence). Trimming left V 0 bases short and J 2 bases short, with 12 bases between. The CDR3 spans 15 residues. The TCR sequence derives from an adult with an advanced solid tumor such as melanoma, head and neck, liver or kidney cancer. The material was CD4+ or CD8+ T cells sorted from blood, obtained in a trial of the OX40 agonist ivuxolimab. The rearrangement links TRBV5-4 to TRBJ2-7; D is uncertain. CDR3: CASSLELNRAYEQYF. The CDR3 bases are TGTGCCAGCAGCTTGGAATTGAATAGAGCCTACGAGCAGTACTTC.